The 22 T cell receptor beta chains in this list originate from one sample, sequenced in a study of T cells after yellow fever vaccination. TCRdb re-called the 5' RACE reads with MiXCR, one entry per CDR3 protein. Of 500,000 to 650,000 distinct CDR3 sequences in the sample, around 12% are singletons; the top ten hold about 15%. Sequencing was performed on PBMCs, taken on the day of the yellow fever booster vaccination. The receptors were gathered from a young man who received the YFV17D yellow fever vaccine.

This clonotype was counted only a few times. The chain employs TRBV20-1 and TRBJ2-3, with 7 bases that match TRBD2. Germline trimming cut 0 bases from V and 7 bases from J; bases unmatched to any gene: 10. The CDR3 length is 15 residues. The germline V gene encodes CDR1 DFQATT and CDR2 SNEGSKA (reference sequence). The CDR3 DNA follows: TGCAGTGCTAGAGATTTGAAGCGGGATATGAATACGCAGTATTTT. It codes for CSARDLKRDMNTQYF.

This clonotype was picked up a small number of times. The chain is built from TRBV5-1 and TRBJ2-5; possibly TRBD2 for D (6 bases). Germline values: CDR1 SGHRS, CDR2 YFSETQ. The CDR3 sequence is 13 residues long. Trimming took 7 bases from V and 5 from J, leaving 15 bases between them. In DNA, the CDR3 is TGCGCCAGCCATCGGGAGATCGGGGAGACCCAGTACTTC. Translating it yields CASHREIGETQYF. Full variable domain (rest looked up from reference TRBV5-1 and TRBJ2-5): KAGVTQTPRYLIKTRGQQVTLSCSPISGHRSVSWYQQTPGQGLQFLFEYFSETQRNKGNFPGRFSGRQFSNSRSEMNVSTLELGDSALYLCASHREIGETQYFGPGTRLLVL.

The CDR3 loop is CASIQAGTSGRGEQFF. The CDR3 DNA reads TGCGCCAGCATCCAGGCCGGGACTAGCGGGAGGGGTGAGCAGTTCTTC. This sequence joins TRBV5-1 and TRBJ2-1, with 16 bases fitting TRBD2. The CDR3 is 16 amino acids. Germline assignment: CDR1 SGHRS and CDR2 YFSETQ. Trimming took 6 bases from V and 9 from J; bases not matched to a gene: 9.

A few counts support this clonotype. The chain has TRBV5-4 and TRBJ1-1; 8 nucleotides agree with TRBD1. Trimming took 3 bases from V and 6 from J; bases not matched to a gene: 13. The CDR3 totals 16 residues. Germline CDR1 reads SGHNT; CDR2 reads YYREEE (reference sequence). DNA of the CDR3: TGTGCCAGCAGCTCATTCCAGGGGGCGCCTTTTTCTGAAGCTTTCTTT. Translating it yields CASSSFQGAPFSEAFF.

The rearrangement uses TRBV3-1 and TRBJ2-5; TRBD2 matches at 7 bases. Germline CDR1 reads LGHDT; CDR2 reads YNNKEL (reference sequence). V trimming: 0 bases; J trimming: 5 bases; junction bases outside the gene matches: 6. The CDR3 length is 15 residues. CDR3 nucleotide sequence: TGTGCCAGCAGCCAAGATCGGGGGGAGTGGGAGACCCAGTACTTC. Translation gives CASSQDRGEWETQYF.

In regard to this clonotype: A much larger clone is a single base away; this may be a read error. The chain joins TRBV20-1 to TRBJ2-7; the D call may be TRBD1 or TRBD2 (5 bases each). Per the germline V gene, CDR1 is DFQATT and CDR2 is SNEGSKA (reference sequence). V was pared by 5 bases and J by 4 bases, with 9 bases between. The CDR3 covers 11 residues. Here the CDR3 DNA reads TGCAGTGCTGGGGGAAAGTACGAGCAGTACTTC. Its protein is CSAGGKYEQYF.

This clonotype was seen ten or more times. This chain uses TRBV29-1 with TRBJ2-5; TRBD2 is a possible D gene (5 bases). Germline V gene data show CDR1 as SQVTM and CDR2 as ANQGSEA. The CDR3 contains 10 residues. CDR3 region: CSAGGETQYF. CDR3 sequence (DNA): TGCAGTGCCGGCGGGGAGACCCAGTACTTC. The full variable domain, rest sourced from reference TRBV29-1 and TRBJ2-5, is SAVISQKPSRDICQRGTSLTIQCQVDSQVTMMFWYRQQPGQSLTLIATANQGSEATYESGFVIDKFPISRPNLTFSTLTVSNMSPEDSSIYLCSAGGETQYFGPGTRLLVL.

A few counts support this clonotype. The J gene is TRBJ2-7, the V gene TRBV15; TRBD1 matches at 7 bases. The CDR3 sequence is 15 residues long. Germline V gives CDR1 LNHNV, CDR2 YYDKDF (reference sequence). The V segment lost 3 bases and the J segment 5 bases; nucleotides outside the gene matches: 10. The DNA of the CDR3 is TGTGCCACCAGCAGCTCCTCAGGGGGTGTCAACGAGCAGTACTTC. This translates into CATSSSSGGVNEQYF.

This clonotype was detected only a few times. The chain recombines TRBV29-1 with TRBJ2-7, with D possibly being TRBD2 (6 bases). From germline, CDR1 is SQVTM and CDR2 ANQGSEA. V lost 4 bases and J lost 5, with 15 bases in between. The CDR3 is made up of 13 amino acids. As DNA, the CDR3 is TGCAGCGTTGGGAGGGCGACTACCCACGAGCAGTACTTC. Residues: CSVGRATTHEQYF.

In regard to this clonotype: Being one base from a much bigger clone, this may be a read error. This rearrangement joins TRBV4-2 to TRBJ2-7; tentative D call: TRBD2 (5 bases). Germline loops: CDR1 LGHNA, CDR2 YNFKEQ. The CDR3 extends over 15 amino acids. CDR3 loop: CVSSQDNGGHYEQYF. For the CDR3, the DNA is TGTGTCAGCAGCCAAGATAACGGAGGCCACTACGAGCAGTACTTC.

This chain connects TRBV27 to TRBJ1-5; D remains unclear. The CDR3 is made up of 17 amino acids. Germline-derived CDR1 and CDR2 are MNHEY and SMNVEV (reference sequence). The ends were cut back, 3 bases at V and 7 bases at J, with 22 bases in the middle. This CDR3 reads CASSFLIPRRGEQPQHF. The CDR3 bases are TGTGCCAGCAGTTTCTTGATTCCAAGGCGAGGAGAACAGCCCCAGCATTTT.

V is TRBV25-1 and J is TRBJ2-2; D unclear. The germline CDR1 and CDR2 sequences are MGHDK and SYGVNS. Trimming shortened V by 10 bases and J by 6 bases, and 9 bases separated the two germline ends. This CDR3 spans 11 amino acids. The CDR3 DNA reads TGTGCCAAAACCCGACCCGGGGAGCTGTTTTTT. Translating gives CAKTRPGELFF.

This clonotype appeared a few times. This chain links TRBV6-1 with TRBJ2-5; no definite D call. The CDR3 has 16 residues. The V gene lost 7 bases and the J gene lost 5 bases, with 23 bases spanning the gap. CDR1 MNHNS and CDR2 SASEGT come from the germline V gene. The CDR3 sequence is CASTPEELTVLETQYF. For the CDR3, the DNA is TGTGCCAGCACTCCCGAGGAGCTTACAGTACTTGAGACCCAGTACTTC.

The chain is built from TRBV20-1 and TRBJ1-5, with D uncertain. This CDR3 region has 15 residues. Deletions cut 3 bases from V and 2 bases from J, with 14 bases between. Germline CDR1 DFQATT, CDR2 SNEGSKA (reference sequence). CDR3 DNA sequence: TGCAGTGCTAGCGCAGACGGGCGAGGCAATCAGCCCCAGCATTTT. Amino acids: CSASADGRGNQPQHF.

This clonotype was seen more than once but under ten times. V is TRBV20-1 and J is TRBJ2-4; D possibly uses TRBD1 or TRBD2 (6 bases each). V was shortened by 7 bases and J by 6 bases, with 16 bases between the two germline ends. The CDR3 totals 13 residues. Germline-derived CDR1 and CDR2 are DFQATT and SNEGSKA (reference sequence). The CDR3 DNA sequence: TGCAGTGGAGGTTGGGGGGCTGGAAACATTCAGTACTTC. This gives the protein CSGGWGAGNIQYF.

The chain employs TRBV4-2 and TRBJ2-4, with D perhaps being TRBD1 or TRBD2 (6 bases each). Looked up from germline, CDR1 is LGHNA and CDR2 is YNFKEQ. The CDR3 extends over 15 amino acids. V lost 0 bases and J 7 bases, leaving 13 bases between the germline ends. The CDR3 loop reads CASSQDTGAENIQYF. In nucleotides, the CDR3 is TGTGCCAGCAGCCAAGATACGGGGGCGGAGAACATTCAGTACTTC.

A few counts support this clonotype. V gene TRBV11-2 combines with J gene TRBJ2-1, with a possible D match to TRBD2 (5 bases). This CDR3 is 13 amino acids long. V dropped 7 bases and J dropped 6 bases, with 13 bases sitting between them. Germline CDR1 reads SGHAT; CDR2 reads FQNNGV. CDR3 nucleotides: TGTGCCAGCAAATTCCTAGCAGCCAATGAGCAGTTCTTC. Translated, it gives CASKFLAANEQFF. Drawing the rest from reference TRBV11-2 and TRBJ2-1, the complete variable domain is EAGVAQSPRYKIIEKRQSVAFWCNPISGHATLYWYQQILGQGPKLLIQFQNNGVVDDSQLPKDRFSAERLKGVDSTLKIQPAKLEDSAVYLCASKFLAANEQFFGPGTRLTVL.

The CDR3 spells CASSQVDLAGETQYF. Here the CDR3 DNA reads TGTGCCAGCAGCCAAGTGGATCTAGCGGGGGAGACCCAGTACTTC. The rearrangement joins TRBV4-2 to TRBJ2-5, with TRBD2 matching 9 bases. The length of the CDR3 is 15 residues. Germline V gives CDR1 LGHNA, CDR2 YNFKEQ. V lost 1 base, J lost 5 bases, and 5 bases stayed unmatched.

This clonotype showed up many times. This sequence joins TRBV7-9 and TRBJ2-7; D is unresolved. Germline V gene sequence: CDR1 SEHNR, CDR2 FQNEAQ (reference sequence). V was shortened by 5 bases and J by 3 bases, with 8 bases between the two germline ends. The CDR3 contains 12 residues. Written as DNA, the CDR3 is TGTGCCAGCAGCCCGGCCAGCTACGAGCAGTACTTC. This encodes CASSPASYEQYF.

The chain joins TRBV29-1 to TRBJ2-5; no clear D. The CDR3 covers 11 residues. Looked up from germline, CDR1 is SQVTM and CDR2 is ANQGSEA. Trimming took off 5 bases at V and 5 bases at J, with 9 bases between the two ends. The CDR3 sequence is CSVYGWETQYF. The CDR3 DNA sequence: TGCAGCGTTTACGGCTGGGAGACCCAGTACTTC. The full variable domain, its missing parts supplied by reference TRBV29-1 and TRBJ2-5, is SAVISQKPSRDICQRGTSLTIQCQVDSQVTMMFWYRQQPGQSLTLIATANQGSEATYESGFVIDKFPISRPNLTFSTLTVSNMSPEDSSIYLCSVYGWETQYFGPGTRLLVL.

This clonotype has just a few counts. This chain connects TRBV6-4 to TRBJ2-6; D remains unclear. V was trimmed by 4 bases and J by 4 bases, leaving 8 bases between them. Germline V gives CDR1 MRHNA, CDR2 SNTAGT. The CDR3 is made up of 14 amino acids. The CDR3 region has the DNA TGTGCCAGCAGTGCGCTGCCCGGGGCCAACGTCCTGACTTTC. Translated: CASSALPGANVLTF.

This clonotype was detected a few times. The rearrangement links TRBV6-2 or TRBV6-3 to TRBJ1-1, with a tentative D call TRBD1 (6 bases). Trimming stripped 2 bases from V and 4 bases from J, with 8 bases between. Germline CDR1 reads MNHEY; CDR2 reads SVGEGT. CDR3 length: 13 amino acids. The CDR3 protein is CASSYQGFTEAFF. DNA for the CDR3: TGTGCCAGCAGTTACCAGGGGTTCACTGAAGCTTTCTTT.